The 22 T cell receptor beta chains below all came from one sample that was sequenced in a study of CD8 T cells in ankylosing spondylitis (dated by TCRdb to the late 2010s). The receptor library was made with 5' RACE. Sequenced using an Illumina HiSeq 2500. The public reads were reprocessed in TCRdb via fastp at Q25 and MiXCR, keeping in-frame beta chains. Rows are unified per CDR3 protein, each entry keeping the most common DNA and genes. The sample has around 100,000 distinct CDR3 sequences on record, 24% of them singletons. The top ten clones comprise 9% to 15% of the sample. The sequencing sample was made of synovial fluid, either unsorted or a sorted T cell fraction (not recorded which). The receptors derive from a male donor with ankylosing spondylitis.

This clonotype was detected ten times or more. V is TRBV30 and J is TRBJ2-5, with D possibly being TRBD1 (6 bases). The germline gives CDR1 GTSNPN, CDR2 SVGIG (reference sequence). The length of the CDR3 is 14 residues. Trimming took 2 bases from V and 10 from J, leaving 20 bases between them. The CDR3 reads CAWSRRTAWYDQYF. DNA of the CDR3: TGTGCCTGGAGTAGGAGGACAGCCTGGTATGACCAGTACTTC.

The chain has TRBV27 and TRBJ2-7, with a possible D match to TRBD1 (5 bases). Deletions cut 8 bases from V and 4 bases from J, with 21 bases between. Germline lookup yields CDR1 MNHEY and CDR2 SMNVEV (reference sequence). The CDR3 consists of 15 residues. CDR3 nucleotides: TGTGCCAGCCGTCCAAAGCAGGGTAGGCCTTACGAGCAGTACTTC. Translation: CASRPKQGRPYEQYF.

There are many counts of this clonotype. In DNA, the CDR3 is TGTGCCTGGAGTGGGGGACTAGTAACCGGGGAGCTGTTTTTT. Its protein product is CAWSGGLVTGELFF. The V and J genes are TRBV30 and TRBJ2-2, with 8 bases matching TRBD2. CDR3 length: 14 amino acids. V was pared by 1 base and J by 5 bases, with 3 bases of the junction left unmatched. CDR1 and CDR2 (germline): GTSNPN, SVGIG (reference sequence).

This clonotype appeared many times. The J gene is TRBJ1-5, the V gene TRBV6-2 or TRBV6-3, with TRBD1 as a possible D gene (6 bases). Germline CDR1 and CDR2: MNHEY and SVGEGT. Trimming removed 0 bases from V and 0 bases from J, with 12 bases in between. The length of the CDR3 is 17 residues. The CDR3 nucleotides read TGTGCCAGCAGTTACTCTCCGACAGGCTATAGCAATCAGCCCCAGCATTTT. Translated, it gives CASSYSPTGYSNQPQHF.

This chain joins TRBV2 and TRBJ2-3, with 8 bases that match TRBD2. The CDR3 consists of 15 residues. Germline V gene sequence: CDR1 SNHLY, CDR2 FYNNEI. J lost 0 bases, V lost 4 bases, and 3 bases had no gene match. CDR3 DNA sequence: TGTGCCAGCAGTGGTCAGCGGGGGAGCACAGATACGCAGTATTTT. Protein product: CASSGQRGSTDTQYF.

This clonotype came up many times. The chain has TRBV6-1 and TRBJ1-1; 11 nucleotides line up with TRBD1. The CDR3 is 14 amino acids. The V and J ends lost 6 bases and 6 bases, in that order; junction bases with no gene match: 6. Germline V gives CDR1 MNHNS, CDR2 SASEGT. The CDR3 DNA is TGTGCCAGCAGCCCCGGACAGGGGGCTTCTGAAGCTTTCTTT. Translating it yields CASSPGQGASEAFF.

Here the CDR3 DNA reads TGTGCCAGCAGCTCAGGACGAACCATGAACACTGAAGCTTTCTTT. This sequence encodes CASSSGRTMNTEAFF. The chain recombines TRBV7-9 with TRBJ1-1; D not certain. The V gene's germline CDR1 is SEHNR and CDR2 FQNEAQ (reference sequence). CDR3 length: 15 residues. V shed 4 bases and J shed 0 bases, with 12 bases lying between them.

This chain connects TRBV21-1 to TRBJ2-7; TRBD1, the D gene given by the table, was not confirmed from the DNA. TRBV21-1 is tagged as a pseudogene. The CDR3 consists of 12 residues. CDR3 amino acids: CASTPVRYEQYV. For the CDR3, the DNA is TGTGCCAGCACCCCGGTCAGATACGAGCAGTACGTC.

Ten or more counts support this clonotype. DNA of the CDR3: TGTGCCAGCAGCTTTACAGTCAGCTCCTACGAGCAGTACTTC. Protein: CASSFTVSSYEQYF. The chain links TRBV7-2 to TRBJ2-7; no clear D. The V end was cut by 3 bases, the J end by 0 bases, with 9 bases between. In germline, CDR1 is SGHTA, CDR2 FQGNSA. The CDR3 covers 14 residues.

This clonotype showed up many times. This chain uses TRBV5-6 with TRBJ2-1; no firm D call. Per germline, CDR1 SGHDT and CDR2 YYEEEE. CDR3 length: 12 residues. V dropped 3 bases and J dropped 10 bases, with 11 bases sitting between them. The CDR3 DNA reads TGTGCCAGCAGCTCCAAGTCCTTCGAGCAGTTCTTC. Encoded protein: CASSSKSFEQFF.

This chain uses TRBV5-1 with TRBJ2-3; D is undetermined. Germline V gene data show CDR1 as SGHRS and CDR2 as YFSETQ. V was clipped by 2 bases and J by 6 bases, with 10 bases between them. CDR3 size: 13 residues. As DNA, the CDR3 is TGCGCCAGCAGCTTCACAGCCGAGGATACGCAGTATTTT. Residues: CASSFTAEDTQYF.

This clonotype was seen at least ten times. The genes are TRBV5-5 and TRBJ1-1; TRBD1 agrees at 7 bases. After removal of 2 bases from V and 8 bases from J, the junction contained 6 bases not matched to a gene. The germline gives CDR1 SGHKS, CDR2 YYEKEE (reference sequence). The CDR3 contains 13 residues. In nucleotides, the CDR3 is TGTGCCAGCAGCTTTTTAGACAGGGCCGAAGCTTTCTTT. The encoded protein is CASSFLDRAEAFF. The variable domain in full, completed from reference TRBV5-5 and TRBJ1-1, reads DAGVTQSPTHLIKTRGQQVTLRCSPISGHKSVSWYQQVLGQGPQFIFQYYEKEERGRGNFPDRFSARQFPNYSSELNVNALLLGDSALYLCASSFLDRAEAFFGQGTRLTVV.

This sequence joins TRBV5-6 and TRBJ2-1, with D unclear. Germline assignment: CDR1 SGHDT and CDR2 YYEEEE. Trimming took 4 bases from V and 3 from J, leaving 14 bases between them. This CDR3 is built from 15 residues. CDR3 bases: TGTGCCAGCAGCCTCGTCAGGCCCGTCTACAATGAGCAGTTCTTC. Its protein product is CASSLVRPVYNEQFF.

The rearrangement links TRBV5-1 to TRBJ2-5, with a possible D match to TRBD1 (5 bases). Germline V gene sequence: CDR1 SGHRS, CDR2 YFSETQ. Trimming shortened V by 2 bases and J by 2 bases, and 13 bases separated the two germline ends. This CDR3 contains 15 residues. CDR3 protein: CASSFQGNNQETQYF. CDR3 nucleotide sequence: TGCGCCAGCAGCTTCCAGGGAAATAATCAAGAGACCCAGTACTTC.

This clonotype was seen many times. Here the CDR3 reads CSATGQGYTQYF. In DNA form, the CDR3 reads TGCAGTGCGACGGGACAGGGGTATACCCAGTACTTC. The V and J genes are TRBV20-1 and TRBJ2-5, with 10 bases that match TRBD1. Per germline, CDR1 DFQATT and CDR2 SNEGSKA (reference sequence). The CDR3 loop spans 12 amino acids. J gave up 8 bases and V 6 bases, and 6 bases lay outside the gene matches.

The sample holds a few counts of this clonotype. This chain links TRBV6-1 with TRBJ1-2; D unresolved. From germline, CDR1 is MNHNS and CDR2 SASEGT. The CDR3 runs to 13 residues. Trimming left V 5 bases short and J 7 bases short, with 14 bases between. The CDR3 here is CASSKGTGLGYTF. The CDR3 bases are TGTGCCAGCAGTAAGGGTACTGGGCTTGGCTACACCTTC.

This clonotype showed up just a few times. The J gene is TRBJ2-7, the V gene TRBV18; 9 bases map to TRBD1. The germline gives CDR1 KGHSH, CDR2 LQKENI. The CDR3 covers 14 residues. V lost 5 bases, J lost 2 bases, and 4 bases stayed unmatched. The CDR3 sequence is CASSSGQGPYEQYV. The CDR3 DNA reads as TGTGCCAGCTCATCGGGACAGGGCCCCTACGAGCAGTACGTC.

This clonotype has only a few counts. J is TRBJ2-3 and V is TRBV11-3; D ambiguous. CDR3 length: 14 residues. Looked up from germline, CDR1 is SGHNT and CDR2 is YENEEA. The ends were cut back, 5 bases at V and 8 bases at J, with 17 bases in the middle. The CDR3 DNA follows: TGTGCCAGCAGCCCATCTCCCCTGGATGGTACGCAGTATTTT. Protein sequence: CASSPSPLDGTQYF.

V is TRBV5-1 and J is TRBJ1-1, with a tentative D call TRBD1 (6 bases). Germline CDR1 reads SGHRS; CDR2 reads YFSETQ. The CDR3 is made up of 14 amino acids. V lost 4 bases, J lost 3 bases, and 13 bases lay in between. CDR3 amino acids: CASSRDMGDTEAFF. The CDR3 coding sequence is TGCGCCAGCAGCCGGGACATGGGGGACACTGAAGCTTTCTTT.

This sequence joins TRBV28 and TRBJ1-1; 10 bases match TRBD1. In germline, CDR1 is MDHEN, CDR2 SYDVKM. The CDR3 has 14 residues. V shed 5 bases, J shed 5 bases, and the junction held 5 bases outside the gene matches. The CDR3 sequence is CASSPGTGETEAFF. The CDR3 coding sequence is TGTGCCAGCAGTCCCGGGACAGGGGAGACTGAAGCTTTCTTT.

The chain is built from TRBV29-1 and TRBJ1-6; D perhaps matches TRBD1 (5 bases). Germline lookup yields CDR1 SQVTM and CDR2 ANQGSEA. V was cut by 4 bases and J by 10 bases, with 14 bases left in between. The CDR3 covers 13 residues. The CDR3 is CSVAKGPDSPLHF. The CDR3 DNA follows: TGCAGCGTTGCGAAGGGACCAGACTCACCCCTCCACTTT.

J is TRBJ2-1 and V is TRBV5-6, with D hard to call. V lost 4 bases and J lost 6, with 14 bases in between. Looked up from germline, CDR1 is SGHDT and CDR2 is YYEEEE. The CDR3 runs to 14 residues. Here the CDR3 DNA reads TGTGCCAGCAGCGGCGGCCCCCTGGGCAATGAGCAGTTCTTC. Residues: CASSGGPLGNEQFF.